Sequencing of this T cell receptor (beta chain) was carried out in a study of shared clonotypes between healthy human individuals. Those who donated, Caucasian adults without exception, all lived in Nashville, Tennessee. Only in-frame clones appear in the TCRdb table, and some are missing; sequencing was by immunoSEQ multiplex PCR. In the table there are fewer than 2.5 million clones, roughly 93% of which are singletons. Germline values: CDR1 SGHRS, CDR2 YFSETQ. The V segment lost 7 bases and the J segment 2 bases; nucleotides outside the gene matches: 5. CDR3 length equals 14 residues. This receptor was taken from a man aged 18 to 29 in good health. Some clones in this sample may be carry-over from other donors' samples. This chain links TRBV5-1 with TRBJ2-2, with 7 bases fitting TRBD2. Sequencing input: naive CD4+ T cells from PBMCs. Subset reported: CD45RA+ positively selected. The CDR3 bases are TGCGCCAGCGGGTCTAGCGGTAACACCGGGGAGCTGTTTTTT. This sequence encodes CASGSSGNTGELFF.